Listed below are T cell receptor beta chains from one sample, sequenced in a study of blood T cell repertoires in COVID-19. Method: immunoSEQ multiplex PCR; TCRdb's copy keeps in-frame clones and lacks some. Among some 200,000 clones listed, under 85% were seen once. Sequencing used peripheral blood. These receptors were obtained from a woman of 80 years or more with acute or convalescent COVID-19. The CDR3 runs from the conserved cysteine through the conserved F or W. The order of the fields is V gene, J gene, clone size, D gene, CDR3 DNA, CDR3 protein. D genes are given only for firm matches. Size tells how often a clone was seen (once, few, many) or the class of an expanded clone, and some rows leave it out.

TRBV7-2	TRBJ1-6	-	TRBD1	TGTGCCAGCAGCTTAGGGGCAGGGGGCGCGAATTCACCCCTCCACTTT	CASSLGAGGANSPLHF
TRBV18	TRBJ1-2	-	TRBD1	TGTGCCAGCTCACCCCTACCGGACAGGCCTTATGGCTACACCTTC	CASSPLPDRPYGYTF
TRBV20-1	TRBJ1-3	-	TRBD1	TGCAGTGCTAGTGTAGGGACAGGGGTAGGAAACACCATATATTTT	CSASVGTGVGNTIYF
TRBV6-5	TRBJ2-3	-	-	TGTGCCAGCAGTTACTCGATGGCGGAAGATACGCAGTATTTT	CASSYSMAEDTQYF
TRBV12-5	TRBJ1-6	few	TRBD1	TGTGCTAGTGGTCAATGGACAGGAGATCCTTTCTCCTATAATTCACCCCTCCACTTT	CASGQWTGDPFSYNSPLHF
TRBV12-3/TRBV12-4	TRBJ1-5	-	-	TGTGCCAGCAGTCGCTATAGCAATCAGCCCCAGCATTTT	CASSRYSNQPQHF
TRBV27	TRBJ2-1	-	TRBD2	TGTGCCAGCAGTAGGACTAGCGGGGGGTGGGTCAATGAGCAGTTCTTC	CASSRTSGGWVNEQFF
TRBV5-5	TRBJ2-2	-	-	TGTGCCAGCAGCCCTTGGCGTGGGGGCGGAACCGGGGAGCTGTTTTTT	CASSPWRGGGTGELFF
TRBV9	TRBJ2-3	-	TRBD2	TGTGCCAGCAGCGTTTTCGGGGGGGCAGATACGCAGTATTTT	CASSVFGGADTQYF
TRBV7-2	TRBJ1-6	-	TRBD1	TGTGCCAGCACCCGCGGACAGGGACGAAATTCACCCCTCCACTTT	CASTRGQGRNSPLHF
TRBV7-9	TRBJ1-1	-	-	TGTGCCAGCAGCCCCCGGAATTATGGAAGGGGTACTGAAGCTTTCTTT	CASSPRNYGRGTEAFF
TRBV11-2	TRBJ2-4	-	-	TGTGCCAGCAGCTTAGGGCGGGGGCCGAGCATTCAGTACTTC	CASSLGRGPSIQYF
TRBV7-2	TRBJ1-1	-	TRBD1	TGTGCCATCAAAAGGGGGCGATTTGACACTGAAGCTTTCTTT	CAIKRGRFDTEAFF
TRBV5-1	TRBJ2-5	-	-	TGCGCCAGCAGCTTGGAAGGGGGAGTGGGGACCCAGTACTTC	CASSLEGGVGTQYF
TRBV25-1	TRBJ1-3	-	TRBD1	TGTGCCAGCAGTGAATCCCGGGACAGGGTTAGCACCATATATTTT	CASSESRDRVSTIYF
TRBV27	TRBJ1-2	-	-	TGTGCCAGCAGTTCGCAGGGCGTAGGCTATGGCTACACCTTC	CASSSQGVGYGYTF
TRBV20-1	TRBJ1-5	-	-	TGCAGTGCTAGTAGGAGTGATCAGCCCCAGCATTTT	CSASRSDQPQHF
TRBV25-1	TRBJ1-2	-	TRBD1	TGTGCCAGCAGCCGGGACAGTGGCTACACCTTC	CASSRDSGYTF
TRBV7-9	TRBJ1-1	-	-	TGTGCCAGCAGCTTAAGGGGCAACACTGAAGCTTTCTTT	CASSLRGNTEAFF
TRBV5-1	TRBJ2-7	once	TRBD1	TGCGCCAGCACTACAGGGGGCTTTGGCGAGCAGTACTTC	CASTTGGFGEQYF
TRBV7-9	TRBJ1-4	once	-	TGTGCCAGCAGCTCTCCTCCGGGTTCAGAAAAACTGTTTTTT	CASSSPPGSEKLFF
TRBV19	TRBJ2-1	few	TRBD1	TGTGCCAGTAGGAACAGGGGTTTGGGTGAGCAGTTCTTC	CASRNRGLGEQFF
TRBV24-1	TRBJ1-2	-	-	TGTGCCATTCAGGGGCCTATGGGTGGCTACACCTTC	CAIQGPMGGYTF
TRBV10-1	TRBJ2-7	-	-	TGCGCCAGCAGTGGGGGGCAGTCCTACGAGCAGTACTTC	CASSGGQSYEQYF
TRBV4-1	TRBJ2-1	-	TRBD1	TGCGCCAGCAGCCAAATGGTAGGACAGGTCCCTGAGCAGTTCTTC	CASSQMVGQVPEQFF
TRBV29-1	TRBJ1-1	-	-	TGCAGCGTTCGACGGTTTGAGGAGGCTGAAGCTTTCTTT	CSVRRFEEAEAFF
TRBV6-2/TRBV6-3	TRBJ2-2	-	-	TGTGCCAGCAGCCCTAGGAGGACAGCGAACACCGGGGAGCTGTTTTTT	CASSPRRTANTGELFF
TRBV15	TRBJ2-3	-	TRBD1	TGTGCCACCAGCAGAGATCTCCGGACAGGGGTCGGCCCAGATACGCAGTATTTT	CATSRDLRTGVGPDTQYF
TRBV6-2/TRBV6-3	TRBJ1-1	-	TRBD1	TGTGCCAGCAGTTACTTAAACAGGGGCACTGAAGCTTTCTTT	CASSYLNRGTEAFF
TRBV4-3	TRBJ2-7	-	-	TGCGCCAGCAGCCAAGAATTAAACGGGGTGGATCTGTTCTACGAGCAGTACTTC	CASSQELNGVDLFYEQYF
TRBV6-6	TRBJ2-7	few	TRBD1	TGTGCCAGCACCCACGCAGGGACAGGGCCCTACGAGCAGTACTTC	CASTHAGTGPYEQYF
TRBV5-1	TRBJ2-2	-	-	TGCGCCAGCAGCTTGGAACAGGGAGCGACCGGGGAGCTGTTTTTT	CASSLEQGATGELFF
TRBV6-5	TRBJ2-1	-	TRBD1	TGTGCCAGCAGTTACGAGGGGGCAGGGGCCTACAATGAGCAGTTCTTC	CASSYEGAGAYNEQFF
TRBV6-1	TRBJ2-1	-	TRBD2	TGTGCCAGCAGTGACCGTAAGGGACTAGAAGGTGAGCAGTTCTTC	CASSDRKGLEGEQFF
TRBV6-5	TRBJ2-1	-	-	TGTGCCAGCAGAGACAGGCCCGCCTACAATGAGCAGTTCTTC	CASRDRPAYNEQFF
TRBV4-1	TRBJ2-1	-	-	TGCGCCAGCAGCCAGACATATTTTCGGTCCAATGAGCAGTTCTTC	CASSQTYFRSNEQFF
TRBV7-9	TRBJ2-1	-	-	TGTGCCAGCAGCTTGACAGTCAATGAGCAGTTCTTC	CASSLTVNEQFF
TRBV2	TRBJ2-1	-	TRBD2	TGTGCCAGCTGGCCTAGCGGGCTAAATGAGCAGTTCTTC	CASWPSGLNEQFF
TRBV27	TRBJ2-1	once	-	TGTGCCAGCAGTTTGGGGCAGGGAGGCGGCAATGAGCAGTTCTTC	CASSLGQGGGNEQFF
TRBV12-3/TRBV12-4	TRBJ2-1	-	TRBD2	TGTGCCAGCAGTCTAGCGGGAGGGGGTGAGCAGTTCTTC	CASSLAGGGEQFF
TRBV6-2/TRBV6-3	TRBJ2-3	-	-	TGTGCCAGCAGCTTAGTACTAGATACGCAGTATTTT	CASSLVLDTQYF
TRBV5-1	TRBJ1-2	once	TRBD1	TGCGCCAGCAGCTTTGCGGGCAGGGGGGATGGCTACACCTTC	CASSFAGRGDGYTF
TRBV27	TRBJ2-5	-	-	TGTGCCAGCAGACTTGGGCAGTTTTTCCCTGAGACCCAGTACTTC	CASRLGQFFPETQYF
TRBV6-6	TRBJ2-7	-	-	TGTGCCACCGGCGGGACGGTCAACGAGCAGTACTTC	CATGGTVNEQYF
TRBV6-5	TRBJ1-6	-	-	TGTGCCAGCAGTTACTCGGGGGGGCAGCGGAATTCACCCCTCCACTTT	CASSYSGGQRNSPLHF
TRBV29-1	TRBJ2-5	-	-	TGCAGTGGCCGGGACATACAAGAGACCCAGTACTTC	CSGRDIQETQYF
TRBV16	TRBJ2-6	-	-	TGTGCCAGCAGCCAAGGGGGGACCCAGCTTTCTGGGGCCAACGTCCTGACTTTC	CASSQGGTQLSGANVLTF
TRBV19	TRBJ2-7	-	-	TGTGCCAGTAGTATTCAAAACGAGCAGTACTTC	CASSIQNEQYF
TRBV9	TRBJ1-3	-	-	TGTGCCAGCAGCGTGGGCAGCGGCTCTGGAAACACCATATATTTT	CASSVGSGSGNTIYF
TRBV9	TRBJ2-5	once	TRBD1	TGTGCCAGCAGCGTAGGCAGACAGGGGTGGGAGACCCAGTACTTC	CASSVGRQGWETQYF
TRBV11-2	TRBJ1-1	-	-	TGTGCCAGCAGCTTAGATCGATCAGGGCGGCCTTTCTTT	CASSLDRSGRPFF
TRBV5-1	TRBJ2-1	-	-	TGCGCCACCAAGACAGGGACTCTAGACAATGAGCAGTTCTTC	CATKTGTLDNEQFF
TRBV29-1	TRBJ2-5	-	TRBD2	TGCAGCGTTGAAGATGGTGCGGGGGGGCCCCAAGAGACCCAGTACTTC	CSVEDGAGGPQETQYF
TRBV4-1	TRBJ2-3	-	TRBD2	TGCGCCAGCAGCCCTACGACTAGCGGGGATTGGGGTACGCAGTATTTT	CASSPTTSGDWGTQYF
TRBV24-1	TRBJ2-7	-	TRBD1	TGTGCCACCAGTGACCCGGGACAGGGCAACTCCTACGAGCAGTACTTC	CATSDPGQGNSYEQYF
TRBV5-4	TRBJ1-1	-	TRBD1	TGTGCCAGCAGCTTGAGATCAGGGGGCATGAACACTGAAGCTTTCTTT	CASSLRSGGMNTEAFF
TRBV19	TRBJ1-2	-	-	TGTGCCAGTCTCATGGGGGCCCCGGACGGCTACACCTTC	CASLMGAPDGYTF
TRBV3-1/TRBV3-2	TRBJ1-2	-	-	TGTGCCAGCAGCCAACAGGATTATGGCTACACCTTC	CASSQQDYGYTF
TRBV30	TRBJ2-7	-	TRBD2	TGTGCCTGGAGCGTCCGGGGGGAAGGTAGCGAGCAGTACTTC	CAWSVRGEGSEQYF
TRBV15	TRBJ2-7	-	TRBD2	TGTGCCACCAGCAGAGGACTAGCGAACTACGAGCAGTACTTC	CATSRGLANYEQYF